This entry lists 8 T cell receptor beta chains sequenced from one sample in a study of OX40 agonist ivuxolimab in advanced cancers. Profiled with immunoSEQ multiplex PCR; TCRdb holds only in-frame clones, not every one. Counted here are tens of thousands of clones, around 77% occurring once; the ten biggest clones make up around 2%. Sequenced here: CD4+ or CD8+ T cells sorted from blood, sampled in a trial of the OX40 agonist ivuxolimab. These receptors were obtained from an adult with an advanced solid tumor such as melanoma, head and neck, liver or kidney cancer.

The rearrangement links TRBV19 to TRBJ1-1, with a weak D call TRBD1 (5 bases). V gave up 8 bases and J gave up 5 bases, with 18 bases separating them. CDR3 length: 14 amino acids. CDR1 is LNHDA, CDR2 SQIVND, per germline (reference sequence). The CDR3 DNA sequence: TGTGCCAGTCGAGACGGGGGACGATGGACTGAAGCTTTCTTT. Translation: CASRDGGRWTEAFF.

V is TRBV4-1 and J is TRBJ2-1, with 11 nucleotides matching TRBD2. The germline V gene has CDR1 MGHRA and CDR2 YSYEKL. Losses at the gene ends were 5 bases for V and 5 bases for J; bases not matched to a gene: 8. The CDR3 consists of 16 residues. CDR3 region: CASSGTSGRPHNEQFF. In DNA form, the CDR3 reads TGCGCCAGCAGCGGAACTAGCGGGAGACCCCACAATGAGCAGTTCTTC.

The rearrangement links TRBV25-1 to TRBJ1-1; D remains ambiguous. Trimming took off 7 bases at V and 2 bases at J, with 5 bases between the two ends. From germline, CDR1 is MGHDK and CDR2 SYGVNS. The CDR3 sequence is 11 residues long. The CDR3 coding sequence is TGTGCCAGCACCAGAAACACTGAAGCTTTCTTT. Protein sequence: CASTRNTEAFF.

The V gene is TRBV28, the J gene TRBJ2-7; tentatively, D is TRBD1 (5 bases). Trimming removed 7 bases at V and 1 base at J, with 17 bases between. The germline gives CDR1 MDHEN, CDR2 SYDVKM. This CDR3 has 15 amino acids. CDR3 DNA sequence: TGTGCCAGCATCCCCTCCAGGGAACCTTCCTACGAGCAGTACTTC. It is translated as CASIPSREPSYEQYF.

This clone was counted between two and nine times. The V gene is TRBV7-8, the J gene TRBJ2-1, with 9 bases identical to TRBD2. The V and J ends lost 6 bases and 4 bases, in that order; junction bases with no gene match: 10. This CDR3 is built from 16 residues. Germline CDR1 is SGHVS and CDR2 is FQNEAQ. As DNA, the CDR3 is TGTGCCAGCAGTAGAGCCCTTGCGGGAGGGTACAATGAGCAGTTCTTC. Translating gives CASSRALAGGYNEQFF.

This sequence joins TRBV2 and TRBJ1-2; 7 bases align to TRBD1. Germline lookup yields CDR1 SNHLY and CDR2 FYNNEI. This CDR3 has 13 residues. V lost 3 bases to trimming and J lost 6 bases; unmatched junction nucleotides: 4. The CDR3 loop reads CASSDPGGDGYTF. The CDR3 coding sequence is TGTGCCAGCAGTGATCCAGGGGGGGATGGCTACACCTTC.

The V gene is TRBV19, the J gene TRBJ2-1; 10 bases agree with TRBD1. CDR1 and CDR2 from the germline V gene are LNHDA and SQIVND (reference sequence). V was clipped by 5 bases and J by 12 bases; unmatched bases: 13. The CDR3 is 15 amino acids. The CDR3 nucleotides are TGTGCCAGTAGTCCCCGGGACAGGGGACTCCTAGGGCAGTTCTTC. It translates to CASSPRDRGLLGQFF.

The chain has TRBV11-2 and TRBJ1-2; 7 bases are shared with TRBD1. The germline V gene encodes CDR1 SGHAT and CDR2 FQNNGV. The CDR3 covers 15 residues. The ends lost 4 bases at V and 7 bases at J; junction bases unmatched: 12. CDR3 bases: TGTGCCAGCAGCTCACTACAGGGGACTCGGGGTGGCTACACCTTC. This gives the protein CASSSLQGTRGGYTF.